This TCR beta chain was observed in a study of blood T cell repertoires in COVID-19. The overall study: T cells, B-cell-depleted T cells, or PBMCs provided the cDNA or gDNA that served as material.

Source study methods: Reference gene primers were amplified, and this amplification served to estimate nucleated cell counts. Some clones are missing from TCRdb's copy, which holds only in-frame ones; the method was immunoSEQ multiplex PCR. V and J calls and clone size are copied from that table; D and trimming were computed from the DNA. The top ten hold 0.95% to 1.5% of the sample, which has hundreds of thousands of clones, approximately 89% seen once. CDR3 size: 14 residues. Germline V gene lookup returns CDR1 MDHEN and CDR2 SYDVKM. V shed 9 bases and J 7 bases; nucleotides not matched to a gene: 11.

The sequence came from a woman in her thirties or forties with acute COVID-19. The sample taken for sequencing was PBMCs or T cells enriched from blood (not recorded which). The rearrangement links TRBV28 to TRBJ2-1, with 8 bases that match TRBD1. Here the CDR3 reads CASTRRTGPNEQFF. CDR3 DNA: TGTGCCAGTACCCGCCGGACAGGGCCGAATGAGCAGTTCTTC.